These 30 T cell receptor beta chains originate from one sample sequenced in a study of CD8 T cells in ankylosing spondylitis. TCRdb reprocessed the 5' RACE reads via MiXCR and lists one record per CDR3 protein. The table includes 150,000 or so distinct CDR3 sequences, about 32% detected once. Source material: synovial fluid, either unsorted or a sorted T cell fraction (not recorded which). The origin of the receptors is a male donor with ankylosing spondylitis.

This chain uses TRBV2 with TRBJ1-1; a weak D match, TRBD1 (6 bases). CDR1 SNHLY and CDR2 FYNNEI come from the germline V gene. The V gene lost 8 bases and the J gene lost 0 bases, with 13 bases spanning the gap. CDR3 length equals 14 residues. In nucleotides, the CDR3 is TGTGCCAGCGGGAGGGGGAAGATGAACACTGAAGCTTTCTTT. Amino acids: CASGRGKMNTEAFF.

The chain links TRBV28 to TRBJ2-2; 8 bases map to TRBD2. The CDR3 is 16 amino acids. From germline, CDR1 is MDHEN and CDR2 SYDVKM. J gave up 3 bases and V 2 bases, and 5 bases lay outside the gene matches. In DNA, the CDR3 is TGTGCCAGCAGTTTACCGACTAGCGCGGACACCGGGGAGCTGTTTTTT. Translation: CASSLPTSADTGELFF.

V usage is TRBV7-2 and J usage is TRBJ2-3, with 8 bases matching TRBD2. The V and J ends lost 5 bases and 4 bases, in that order; junction bases with no gene match: 8. The CDR3 covers 15 residues. Germline assignment: CDR1 SGHTA and CDR2 FQGNSA. Here the CDR3 reads CASSPRAGGSDTQYF. DNA for the CDR3: TGTGCCAGCAGCCCGAGGGCGGGAGGCTCAGATACGCAGTATTTT.

The chain has TRBV28 and TRBJ2-7, with TRBD1 matching over 7 bases. Germline V CDR1 and CDR2: MDHEN, SYDVKM. The CDR3 totals 15 residues. V lost 5 bases and J lost 1; bases outside the gene matches: 8. The CDR3 sequence: CASSPVKTGSYEQYF. The CDR3 DNA reads TGTGCCAGCAGTCCGGTGAAGACAGGGTCCTACGAGCAGTACTTC.

The J gene is TRBJ2-3, the V gene TRBV5-1; D uncertain. The CDR3 loop spans 15 amino acids. Germline V gene data show CDR1 as SGHRS and CDR2 as YFSETQ. The V end was cut by 4 bases, the J end by 1 base, with 13 bases between. CDR3: CASSGFVARTDTQYF. The CDR3 DNA reads as TGCGCCAGCAGCGGGTTCGTGGCTCGCACAGATACGCAGTATTTT.

This clonotype was observed a few times. V is TRBV19 and J is TRBJ2-5, with 11 bases identical to TRBD1. CDR1 is LNHDA, CDR2 SQIVND, per germline (reference sequence). This CDR3 comprises 18 residues. Unmatched junction bases numbered 15, after V lost 3 bases and J lost 6 bases. The CDR3 region is CASSMSGDGQGAGKTQYF. CDR3 sequence (DNA): TGTGCCAGTAGTATGTCCGGCGATGGACAGGGGGCGGGAAAGACCCAGTACTTC.

The rearrangement uses TRBV28 and TRBJ1-2, with 8 bases identical to TRBD1. V was pared by 6 bases and J by 2 bases, with 8 bases of the junction left unmatched. The CDR3 sequence is 15 residues long. Germline CDR1 and CDR2: MDHEN and SYDVKM. Here the CDR3 DNA reads TGTGCCAGCAGCAAACCCAGGACAGGGAACTATGGCTACACCTTC. Residues: CASSKPRTGNYGYTF.

Comments on this clonotype: The junction does not match germline at one end; this may be a read error. The chain employs TRBV2 and TRBJ2-7; 9 nucleotides align to TRBD1. The CDR3 sequence is 14 residues long. CDR1 and CDR2 (germline): SNHLY, FYNNEI. CDR3 nucleotide sequence: TGTGCCAGCAGGGCCGGGACAGGGTCCTCCGAGCAGTACTTC. Encoded protein: CASRAGTGSSEQYF.

This clonotype was recorded at least ten times. V is TRBV5-1 and J is TRBJ2-7, with 10 bases lining up with TRBD2. Germline assignment: CDR1 SGHRS and CDR2 YFSETQ. Losses at the gene ends were 1 base for V and 3 bases for J; bases not matched to a gene: 4. This CDR3 has 15 residues. CDR3 protein: CASSLTSGNNYEQYF. CDR3 DNA sequence: TGCGCCAGCAGCTTGACTAGCGGGAATAACTACGAGCAGTACTTC.

At least ten counts were recorded for this clonotype. The chain carries TRBV4-2 and TRBJ2-2, with 8 bases fitting TRBD2. J lost 10 bases, V lost 0 bases, and 4 bases had no gene match. Germline assignment: CDR1 LGHNA and CDR2 YNFKEQ. The CDR3 is 14 amino acids. In DNA, the CDR3 is TGTGCCAGCAGCCAAGATCAGGGACTAGTGGAGCTGTTTTTT. As protein: CASSQDQGLVELFF.

The chain has TRBV24-1 and TRBJ2-5; 10 positions agree with TRBD2. V gave up 4 bases and J gave up 5 bases; unmatched junction bases: 9. The CDR3 is made up of 16 amino acids. The germline V gene encodes CDR1 KGHDR and CDR2 SFDVKD. The CDR3, as DNA: TGTGCCACCAGTGAAGTTGATAGCGGGAGGTTGGAGACCCAGTACTTC. Its translation is CATSEVDSGRLETQYF.

V gene TRBV10-3 combines with J gene TRBJ2-7, with 8 positions matching TRBD2. CDR1 is ENHRY, CDR2 SYGVKD, per germline. The V and J ends lost 7 bases and 7 bases, in that order; junction bases with no gene match: 9. The CDR3 length is 13 residues. CDR3 protein: CAIMAAGGLEQYF. For the CDR3, the DNA is TGTGCCATCATGGCGGCGGGGGGATTGGAGCAGTACTTC.

The chain joins TRBV20-1 to TRBJ2-2; D remains ambiguous. CDR3 length: 13 amino acids. CDR1 and CDR2 (germline): DFQATT, SNEGSKA (reference sequence). V gave up 0 bases and J gave up 1 base, with 3 bases separating them. The chain's CDR3 is CSARDGNTGELFF. CDR3 nucleotides: TGCAGTGCTAGAGATGGGAACACCGGGGAGCTGTTTTTT.

The CDR3 is CASSLAAGAGYGYTF. Here the CDR3 DNA reads TGTGCCAGCAGCTTAGCGGCAGGGGCGGGCTATGGCTACACCTTC. J is TRBJ1-2 and V is TRBV11-2; D may be TRBD1 (6 bases). The ends were cut back, 1 base at V and 4 bases at J, with 13 bases in the middle. CDR1 is SGHAT and CDR2 is FQNNGV in the germline V gene. CDR3 length: 15 amino acids.

The V gene is TRBV10-3, the J gene TRBJ2-5, with a weak D call TRBD2 (5 bases). CDR3 length: 13 amino acids. CDR1 and CDR2 (germline): ENHRY, SYGVKD. Deletions cut 6 bases from V and 5 bases from J, with 13 bases between. The CDR3 region is CAISGEPDETQYF. Here the CDR3 DNA reads TGTGCCATCAGCGGGGAACCGGATGAGACCCAGTACTTC.

Only a few counts were recorded for this clonotype. V gene TRBV4-3 combines with J gene TRBJ2-7; 9 bases map to TRBD2. The junction had 6 bases not matched to a gene; V was cut back by 2 bases and J by 4 bases. The CDR3 contains 15 residues. Germline lookup yields CDR1 LGHNA and CDR2 YSLEER. This chain's CDR3 is CASSQRREGLYEQYF. The CDR3 bases are TGCGCCAGCAGCCAAAGGCGGGAGGGCCTTTACGAGCAGTACTTC.

The CDR3 nucleotides are TGCGCCAGCAGCTTAGGCGACAGGGGAAATGAAAAACTGTTTTTT. Its protein product is CASSLGDRGNEKLFF. This chain uses TRBV5-1 with TRBJ1-4, with TRBD1 identical over 8 bases. The J segment lost 5 bases and the V segment lost 2 bases, leaving 5 bases of the junction unmatched. This CDR3 has 15 amino acids. Germline loops: CDR1 SGHRS, CDR2 YFSETQ.

The chain uses TRBV5-1 and TRBJ1-3; D is possibly TRBD1 (6 bases). Per the germline V gene, CDR1 is SGHRS and CDR2 is YFSETQ. The CDR3 sequence is 14 residues long. The V gene lost 1 base and the J gene lost 8 bases, with 13 bases spanning the gap. The CDR3 DNA reads TGCGCCAGCAGCTTGAACAGGGCGGTGGACACCATATATTTT. This translates into CASSLNRAVDTIYF.

This clonotype was seen only a few times. The chain combines TRBV24-1 with TRBJ2-5; 11 bases agree with TRBD2. With 6 bases clipped from V and 2 bases from J, the junction kept 1 base outside the gene matches. The CDR3 runs to 14 residues. Germline loops: CDR1 KGHDR, CDR2 SFDVKD. The CDR3 DNA follows: TGTGCCACCAGTCCTAGCGGGGGGCAAGAGACCCAGTACTTC. Amino acid sequence: CATSPSGGQETQYF.

The rearrangement links TRBV20-1 to TRBJ2-7, with 8 positions matching TRBD2. Germline values: CDR1 DFQATT, CDR2 SNEGSKA (reference sequence). V lost 0 bases to trimming and J lost 3 bases; unmatched junction nucleotides: 10. The CDR3 consists of 16 residues. The CDR3 region is CSARDRGTRAIYEQYF. CDR3 in DNA: TGCAGTGCTAGAGATCGCGGGACTAGGGCAATCTACGAGCAGTACTTC.

Many counts were recorded for this clonotype. The chain combines TRBV12-3 or TRBV12-4 with TRBJ2-1; D is unclear. The CDR3 has 12 amino acids. V lost 2 bases to trimming and J lost 6 bases, with 5 bases between them. The CDR3 region is CASSLYANEQFF. CDR3 bases: TGTGCCAGCAGTTTATACGCCAATGAGCAGTTCTTC.

This clonotype was observed a handful of times. V and J are TRBV6-1 and TRBJ2-4; 7 bases are a match to TRBD2. The germline V gene has CDR1 MNHNS and CDR2 SASEGT. The CDR3 loop spans 16 amino acids. V lost 6 bases, J lost 3 bases, and 11 bases stayed unmatched. The CDR3 DNA follows: TGTGCCAGCAGCCCCTCAGGACTAGGTGTCAAAAACATTCAGTACTTC. It translates to CASSPSGLGVKNIQYF.

This chain uses TRBV6-1 with TRBJ2-5, with 11 bases matching TRBD2. V lost 6 bases, J lost 5 bases, and 8 bases stayed unmatched. CDR1 MNHNS and CDR2 SASEGT come from the germline V gene. The CDR3 spans 15 residues. CDR3 loop: CASRTSGGGGETQYF. CDR3 bases: TGTGCCAGCAGAACTAGCGGGGGAGGGGGGGAGACCCAGTACTTC.

V is TRBV3-1 and J is TRBJ1-1; D is unresolved. Germline lookup yields CDR1 LGHDT and CDR2 YNNKEL (reference sequence). V was pared by 3 bases and J by 4 bases, with 12 bases between. The CDR3 is 14 amino acids. The CDR3 nucleotides are TGTGCCAGCAGCCACAAAGCGGGAGCCACTGAAGCTTTCTTT. Encoded protein: CASSHKAGATEAFF. Looking up the rest from reference TRBV3-1 and TRBJ1-1 gives the full variable domain: DTAVSQTPKYLVTQMGNDKSIKCEQNLGHDTMYWYKQDSKKFLKIMFSYNNKELIINETVPNRFSPKSPDKAHLNLHINSLELGDSAVYFCASSHKAGATEAFFGQGTRLTVV.

This clonotype turned up a few times. This chain joins TRBV12-3 or TRBV12-4 and TRBJ1-1; perhaps TRBD1 as D (5 bases). The CDR3 length is 14 residues. The V end lost 6 bases, the J end lost 0 bases, and 11 bases lay between the germline ends. CDR3 region: CASRGAGMNTEAFF. DNA for the CDR3: TGTGCCAGCAGAGGGGCGGGTATGAACACTGAAGCTTTCTTT.

V usage is TRBV4-2 and J usage is TRBJ2-2; TRBD1 aligns across 9 bases. The CDR3 sequence is 16 residues long. After removal of 3 bases from V and 7 bases from J, the junction contained 9 bases not matched to a gene. Germline V CDR1 and CDR2: LGHNA, YNFKEQ. Here the CDR3 reads CASSHHTGTGFGELFF. DNA of the CDR3: TGTGCCAGCAGCCACCATACCGGGACAGGGTTCGGGGAGCTGTTTTTT.

The chain couples TRBV10-3 to TRBJ2-1; D uncertain. Between the trimmed V and J ends, which lost 3 bases and 3 bases, there was a span of 12 bases. Germline V CDR1 and CDR2: ENHRY, SYGVKD. The CDR3 is made up of 15 amino acids. The CDR3 loop is CAISELTGDYNEQFF. The CDR3 coding sequence is TGTGCCATCAGTGAATTGACGGGCGACTACAATGAGCAGTTCTTC.

V is TRBV4-1 and J is TRBJ2-3; maybe TRBD2 (5 bases). The V gene's germline CDR1 is MGHRA and CDR2 YSYEKL. The V and J ends lost 2 bases and 3 bases respectively, with 15 bases between them. The CDR3 has 16 residues. The CDR3 DNA sequence: TGCGCCAGCAGCCAAACTAGTACCCTCGGGACAGATACGCAGTATTTT. Residues: CASSQTSTLGTDTQYF.

The sample holds many counts of this clonotype. The CDR3 DNA sequence: TGTGCCAGCAGCTCCGGGGTTCCCGGGGAAGCTTTCTTT. It specifies CASSSGVPGEAFF. V usage is TRBV11-2 and J usage is TRBJ1-1; D is uncertain. The V and J ends lost 4 bases and 8 bases respectively, with 14 bases between them. Germline assignment: CDR1 SGHAT and CDR2 FQNNGV. This CDR3 spans 13 amino acids.

This clonotype appeared many times. The rearrangement links TRBV28 to TRBJ2-5; possibly TRBD1 for D (6 bases). Trimming cost V 6 bases and J 2 bases, with 13 bases left between them. CDR3 size: 14 residues. Germline CDR1 MDHEN, CDR2 SYDVKM. The DNA of the CDR3 is TGTGCCAGCAGACACAGGGCTAGGCAAGAGACCCAGTACTTC. It codes for CASRHRARQETQYF.